This T cell receptor beta chain was retrieved from a study of OX40 agonist ivuxolimab in advanced cancers. Overall study: Aged 23 to 79 with a mean of roughly 65 years, they were around 85% male. Study-level points and caveats: Expanded clones tended on average to be more numerous among CD8+ T cells than CD4+.

This clone was counted once. Its antigen is as yet unknown. There are 13 residues in the CDR3. Trimming removed 7 bases from V and 6 bases from J; junction bases left unmatched: 6. The germline V gene has CDR1 MNHNY and CDR2 SVGAGI (reference sequence). Method: immunoSEQ multiplex PCR; TCRdb's copy keeps in-frame clones and lacks some. Of 100,000 to 110,000 clones in the sample, 75% to 95% were seen once. The specimen was CD4+ or CD8+ T cells sorted from blood, collected in a trial of the OX40 agonist ivuxolimab. This clonotype was obtained from an adult with an advanced solid tumor such as melanoma, head and neck, liver or kidney cancer. This chain uses TRBV6-6 with TRBJ2-5; 9 nucleotides agree with TRBD1. The CDR3 DNA reads as TGTGCCAGCACCATAGACAGGGGGAAGACCCAGTACTTC. Translated, it gives CASTIDRGKTQYF.